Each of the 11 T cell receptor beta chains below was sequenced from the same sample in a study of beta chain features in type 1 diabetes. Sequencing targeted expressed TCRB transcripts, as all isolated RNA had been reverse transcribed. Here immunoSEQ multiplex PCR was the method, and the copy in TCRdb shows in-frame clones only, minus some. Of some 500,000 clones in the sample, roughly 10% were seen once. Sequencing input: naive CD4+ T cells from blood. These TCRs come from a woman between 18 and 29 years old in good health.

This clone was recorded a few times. CDR3 protein: CASSLVIRDRDGYTF. The CDR3 DNA reads as TGTGCCAGCAGCTTAGTCATCAGAGACAGGGACGGCTACACCTTC. V is TRBV7-9 and J is TRBJ1-2; 7 bases line up with TRBD1. In germline, CDR1 is SEHNR, CDR2 FQNEAQ (reference sequence). Trimming removed 1 base from V and 8 bases from J; junction bases left unmatched: 10. The CDR3 extends over 15 amino acids.

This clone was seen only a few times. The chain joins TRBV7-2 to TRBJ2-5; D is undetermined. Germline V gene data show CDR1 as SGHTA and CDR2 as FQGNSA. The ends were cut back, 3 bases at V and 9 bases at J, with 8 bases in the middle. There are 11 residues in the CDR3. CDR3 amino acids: CASSFMSAQYF. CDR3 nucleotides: TGTGCCAGCAGCTTCATGAGTGCCCAGTACTTC.

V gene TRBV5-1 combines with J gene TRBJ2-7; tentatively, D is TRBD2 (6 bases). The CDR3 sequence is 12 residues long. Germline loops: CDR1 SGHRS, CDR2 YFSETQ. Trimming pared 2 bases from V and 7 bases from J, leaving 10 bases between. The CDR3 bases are TGCGCCAGCAGCTTCGGGGGAAGGGAGCAGTACTTC. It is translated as CASSFGGREQYF.

CDR3 nucleotide sequence: TGTGCCAGCTCACCACCAAGGACTAGCGGTAACTCCTACGAGCAGTACTTC. As protein: CASSPPRTSGNSYEQYF. V and J are TRBV18 and TRBJ2-7, with 10 bases identical to TRBD2. The CDR3 length is 17 residues. In germline, CDR1 is KGHSH, CDR2 LQKENI. V lost 0 bases and J lost 0; bases outside the gene matches: 5.

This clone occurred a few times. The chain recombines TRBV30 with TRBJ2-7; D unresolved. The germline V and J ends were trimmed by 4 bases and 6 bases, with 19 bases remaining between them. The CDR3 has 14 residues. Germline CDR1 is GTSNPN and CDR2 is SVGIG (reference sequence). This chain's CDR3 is CAWKRLLGRLEQYF. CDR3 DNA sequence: TGTGCCTGGAAAAGGCTTCTCGGACGGCTCGAGCAGTACTTC.

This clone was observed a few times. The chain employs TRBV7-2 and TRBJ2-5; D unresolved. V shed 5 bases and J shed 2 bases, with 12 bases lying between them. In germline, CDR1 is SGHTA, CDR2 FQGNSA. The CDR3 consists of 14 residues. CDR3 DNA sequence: TGTGCCAGCAGCCGCTACGAGGTACAAGAGACCCAGTACTTC. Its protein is CASSRYEVQETQYF.

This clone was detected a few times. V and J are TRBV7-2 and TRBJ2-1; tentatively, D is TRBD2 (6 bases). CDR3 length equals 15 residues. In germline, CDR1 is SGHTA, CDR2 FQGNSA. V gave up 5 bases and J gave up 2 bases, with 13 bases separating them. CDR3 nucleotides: TGTGCCAGCAGCCCTGATGGCGGGGCCTACAATGAGCAGTTCTTC. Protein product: CASSPDGGAYNEQFF. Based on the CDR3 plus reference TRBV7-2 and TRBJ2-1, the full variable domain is GAGVSQSPSNKVTEKGKDVELRCDPISGHTALYWYRQSLGQGLEFLIYFQGNSAPDKSGLPSDRFSAERTGGSVSTLTIQRTQQEDSAVYLCASSPDGGAYNEQFFGPGTRLTVL.

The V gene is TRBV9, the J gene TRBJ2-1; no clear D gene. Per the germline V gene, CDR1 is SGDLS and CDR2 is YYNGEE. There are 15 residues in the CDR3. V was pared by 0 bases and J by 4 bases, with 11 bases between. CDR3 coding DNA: TGTGCCAGCAGCGTAGCCCCACGGTCTTACAATGAGCAGTTCTTC. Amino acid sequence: CASSVAPRSYNEQFF.

CDR3 DNA: TGTGCCAGCAGCCAAAGGGTTTCTGGGGCCAACGTCCTGACTTTC. This codes for CASSQRVSGANVLTF. The rearrangement links TRBV2 to TRBJ2-6; no clear D. V lost 6 bases to trimming and J lost 1 base, with 10 bases between them. Germline lookup yields CDR1 SNHLY and CDR2 FYNNEI. The CDR3 is made up of 15 amino acids.

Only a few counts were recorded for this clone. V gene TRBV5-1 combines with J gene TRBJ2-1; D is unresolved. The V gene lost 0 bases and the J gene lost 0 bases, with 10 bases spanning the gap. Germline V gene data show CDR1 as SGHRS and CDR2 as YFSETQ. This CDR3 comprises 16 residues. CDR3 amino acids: CASSLEPVSSYNEQFF. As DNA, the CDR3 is TGCGCCAGCAGCTTGGAACCGGTTAGCTCCTACAATGAGCAGTTCTTC.

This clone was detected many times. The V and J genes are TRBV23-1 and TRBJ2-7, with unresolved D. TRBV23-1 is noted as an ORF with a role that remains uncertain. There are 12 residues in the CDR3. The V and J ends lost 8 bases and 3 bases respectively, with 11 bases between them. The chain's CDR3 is CASGSRSYEQYV. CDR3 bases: TGCGCCAGCGGATCCCGGAGCTACGAGCAGTACGTC.